This is a list of T cell receptor beta chains from one sample in a study of cytomegalovirus exposure and HLA in healthy donors. The repertoire was sequenced with immunoSEQ multiplex PCR; TCRdb's copy has only in-frame clones and lacks some. The top ten hold 5.4% of the sample, which has roughly 120,000 clones, around 77% seen once. The sample taken for sequencing was PBMCs. These receptors all stem from a woman aged 25-40 years in good health and CMV-seropositive. Both conserved end residues are part of each CDR3. Fields, in order: CDR3 protein, CDR3 DNA, clone size, J gene, V gene, D gene. The D gene is left open where the match is weak. Clone size is not always given. Where it is, it says once, few, many or a class for expanded clones.

CDR3: CASSARTSVKEQFF
DNA: TGTGCCAGTAGTGCCAGGACTAGCGTGAAAGAGCAGTTCTTC
size: .
J: TRBJ2-1
V: TRBV19
D: TRBD2

CDR3: CASSSWTGEIAEAFF
DNA: TGCGCCAGCAGCTCTTGGACAGGGGAGATCGCTGAAGCTTTCTTT
size: .
J: TRBJ1-1
V: TRBV5-1
D: TRBD1

CDR3: CAIAAGQGASYTF
DNA: TGTGCCATCGCCGCGGGACAGGGGGCGTCTTACACCTTC
size: .
J: TRBJ1-2
V: TRBV6-1
D: TRBD1

CDR3: CASNLAGGYEQYF
DNA: TGTGCCAGCAACCTAGCGGGAGGCTACGAGCAGTACTTC
size: .
J: TRBJ2-7
V: TRBV2
D: TRBD2

CDR3: CASRGPAQETQYF
DNA: TGTGCCAGCCGGGGTCCTGCACAAGAGACCCAGTACTTC
size: .
J: TRBJ2-5
V: TRBV14
D: .

CDR3: CASITRTGGRYEQYF
DNA: TGTGCCAGCATCACTCGGACAGGGGGCCGCTACGAGCAGTACTTC
size: .
J: TRBJ2-7
V: TRBV21-1
D: .

CDR3: CSVGQGPNQPQHF
DNA: TGCAGCGTAGGACAGGGGCCCAATCAGCCCCAGCATTTT
size: .
J: TRBJ1-5
V: TRBV29-1
D: TRBD1

CDR3: CASSFFSAEQYF
DNA: TGTGCCAGCAGCTTCTTTAGTGCCGAGCAGTACTTC
size: .
J: TRBJ2-7
V: TRBV11-3
D: .

CDR3: CASSPEYSNQPQHF
DNA: TGCGCCAGCAGCCCGGAGTATAGCAATCAGCCCCAGCATTTT
size: .
J: TRBJ1-5
V: TRBV4-1
D: .

CDR3: CASSALVRGSGNTIYF
DNA: TGTGCCAGCAGCGCCCTCGTAAGGGGTTCAGGAAACACCATATATTTT
size: few
J: TRBJ1-3
V: TRBV9
D: .

CDR3: CASRLGLGETQYF
DNA: TGTGCCAGCAGATTAGGACTAGGAGAGACCCAGTACTTC
size: .
J: TRBJ2-5
V: TRBV27
D: TRBD2

CDR3: CASSLTLFVRGSYEQYF
DNA: TGTGCCAGCAGCTTAACCCTCTTCGTCCGGGGGTCCTACGAGCAGTACTTC
size: .
J: TRBJ2-7
V: TRBV11-3
D: .

CDR3: CSAQMTGGLFF
DNA: TGCAGCGCTCAAATGACAGGAGGTCTGTTTTTT
size: .
J: TRBJ1-4
V: TRBV29-1
D: .

CDR3: CASGDRTHYEQYF
DNA: TGTGCCAGCGGGGACAGGACCCATTACGAGCAGTACTTC
size: .
J: TRBJ2-7
V: TRBV25-1
D: TRBD1